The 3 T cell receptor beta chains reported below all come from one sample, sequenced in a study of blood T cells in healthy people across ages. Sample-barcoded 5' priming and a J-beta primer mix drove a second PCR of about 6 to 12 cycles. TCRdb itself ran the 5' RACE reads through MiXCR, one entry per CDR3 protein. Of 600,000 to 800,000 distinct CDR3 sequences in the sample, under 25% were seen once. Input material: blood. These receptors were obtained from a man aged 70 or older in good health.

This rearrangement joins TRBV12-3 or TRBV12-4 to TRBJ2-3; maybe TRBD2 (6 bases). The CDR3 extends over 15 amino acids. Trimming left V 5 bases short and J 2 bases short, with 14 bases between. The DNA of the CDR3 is TGTGCCAGCAGTATGCGCGGGACGGACACAGATACGCAGTATTTT. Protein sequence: CASSMRGTDTDTQYF.

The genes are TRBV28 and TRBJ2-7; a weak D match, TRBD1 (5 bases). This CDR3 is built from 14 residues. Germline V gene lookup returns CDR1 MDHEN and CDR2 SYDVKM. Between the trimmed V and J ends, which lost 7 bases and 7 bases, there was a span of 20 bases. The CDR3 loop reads CASTPTDPKGEQYF. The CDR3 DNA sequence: TGTGCCAGCACCCCGACAGACCCAAAGGGTGAGCAGTACTTC.

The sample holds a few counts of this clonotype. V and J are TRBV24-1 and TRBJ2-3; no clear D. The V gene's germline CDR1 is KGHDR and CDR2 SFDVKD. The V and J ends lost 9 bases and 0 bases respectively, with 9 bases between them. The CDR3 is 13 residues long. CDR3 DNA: TGTGCCACCGAGTCCCTCAGCACAGATACGCAGTATTTT. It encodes CATESLSTDTQYF.